The sequence of this TCR beta chain was determined in a study of blood T cell repertoires in COVID-19. Study in general: The samples span acute and convalescent COVID-19 from the United States, Italy and Spain.

The germline gives CDR1 SGHRS, CDR2 YFSETQ. V lost 0 bases, J lost 5 bases, and 8 bases lay in between. This CDR3 spans 13 amino acids. Original processing methods: Using reference gene primer amplification, nucleated cell counts were estimated. This table comes from immunoSEQ multiplex PCR, and its TCRdb copy is limited to in-frame clones, with some not included. V and J calls and clone size are those listed in that table; D and trimming were worked out from the DNA. Of roughly 40,000 clones in the sample, 80% to 90% were seen once. The receptor was isolated from a human donor in a cohort sampled during active COVID-19. The sequencing sample was made of peripheral blood. The chain links TRBV5-1 to TRBJ2-5; perhaps TRBD2 as D (6 bases). The CDR3 spells CASSLGLVETQYF. CDR3 nucleotides: TGCGCCAGCAGCTTGGGACTAGTTGAGACCCAGTACTTC.